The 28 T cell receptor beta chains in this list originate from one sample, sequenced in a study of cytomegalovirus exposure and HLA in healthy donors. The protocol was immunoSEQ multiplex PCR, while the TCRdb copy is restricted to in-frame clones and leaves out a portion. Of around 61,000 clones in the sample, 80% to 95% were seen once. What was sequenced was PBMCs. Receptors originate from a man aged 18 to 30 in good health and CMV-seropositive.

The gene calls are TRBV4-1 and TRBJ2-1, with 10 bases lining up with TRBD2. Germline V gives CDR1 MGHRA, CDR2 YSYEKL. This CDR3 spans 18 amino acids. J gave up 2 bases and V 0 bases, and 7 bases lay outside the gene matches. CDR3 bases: TGCGCCAGCAGCCAAGAACCAGCGGGAGGGCCTACCTACAATGAGCAGTTCTTC. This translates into CASSQEPAGGPTYNEQFF.

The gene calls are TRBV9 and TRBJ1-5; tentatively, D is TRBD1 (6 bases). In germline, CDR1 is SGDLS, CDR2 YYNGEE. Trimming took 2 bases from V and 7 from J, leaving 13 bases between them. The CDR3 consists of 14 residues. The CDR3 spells CASSVGSGGQPQHF. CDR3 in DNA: TGTGCCAGCAGCGTGGGGAGTGGGGGCCAGCCCCAGCATTTT.

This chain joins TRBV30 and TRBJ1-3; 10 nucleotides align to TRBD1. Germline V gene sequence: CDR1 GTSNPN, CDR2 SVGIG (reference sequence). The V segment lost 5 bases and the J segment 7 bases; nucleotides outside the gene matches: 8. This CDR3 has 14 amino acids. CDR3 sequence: CAWVLPGQGNTIYF. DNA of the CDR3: TGTGCCTGGGTCTTGCCGGGACAGGGGAACACCATATATTTT.

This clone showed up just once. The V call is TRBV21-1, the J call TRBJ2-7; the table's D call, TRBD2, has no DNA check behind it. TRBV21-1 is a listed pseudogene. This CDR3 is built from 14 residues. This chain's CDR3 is CASASGTRNHEQYF. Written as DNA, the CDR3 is TGTGCCAGTGCTTCCGGGACTAGGAATCACGAGCAGTACTTC.

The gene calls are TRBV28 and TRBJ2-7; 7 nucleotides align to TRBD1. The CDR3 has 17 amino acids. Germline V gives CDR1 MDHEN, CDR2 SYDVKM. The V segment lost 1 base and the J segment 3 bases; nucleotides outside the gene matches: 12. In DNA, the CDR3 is TGTGCCAGCAGTTTATCCCCGACAGGGCTGGATCTCTACGAGCAGTACTTC. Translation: CASSLSPTGLDLYEQYF.

The CDR3 here is CASSAYRQGTFNNEQFF. Written as DNA, the CDR3 is TGTGCCAGCAGTGCATACCGACAGGGAACCTTTAACAATGAGCAGTTCTTC. The V call is TRBV2, the J call TRBJ2-1, with 7 bases identical to TRBD1. The length of the CDR3 is 17 residues. Losses at the gene ends were 4 bases for V and 5 bases for J; bases not matched to a gene: 14. The V gene's germline CDR1 is SNHLY and CDR2 FYNNEI. Combining the CDR3 with reference TRBV2 and TRBJ2-1 gives the whole variable domain EPEVTQTPSHQVTQMGQEVILRCVPISNHLYFYWYRQILGQKVEFLVSFYNNEISEKSEIFDDQFSVERPDGSNFTLKIRSTKLEDSAMYFCASSAYRQGTFNNEQFFGPGTRLTVL.

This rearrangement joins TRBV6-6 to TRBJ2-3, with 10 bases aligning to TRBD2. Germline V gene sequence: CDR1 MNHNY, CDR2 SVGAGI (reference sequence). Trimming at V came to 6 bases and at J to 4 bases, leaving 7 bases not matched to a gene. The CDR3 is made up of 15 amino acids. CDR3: CASRNPGLASDTQYF. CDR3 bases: TGTGCCAGCAGAAATCCGGGACTAGCGTCAGATACGCAGTATTTT.

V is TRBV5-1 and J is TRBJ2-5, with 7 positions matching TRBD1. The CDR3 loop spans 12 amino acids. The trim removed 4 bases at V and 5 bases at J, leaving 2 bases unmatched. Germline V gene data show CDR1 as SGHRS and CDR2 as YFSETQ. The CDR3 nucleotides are TGCGCCAGCAGCAGGGGACAGGAGACCCAGTACTTC. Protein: CASSRGQETQYF.

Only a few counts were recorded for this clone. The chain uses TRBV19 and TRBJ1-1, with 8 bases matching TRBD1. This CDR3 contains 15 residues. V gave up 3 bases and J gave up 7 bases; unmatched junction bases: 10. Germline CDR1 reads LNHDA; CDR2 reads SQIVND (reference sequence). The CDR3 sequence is CASSIWGQAQSEAFF. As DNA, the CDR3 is TGTGCCAGTAGTATTTGGGGACAGGCCCAAAGTGAAGCTTTCTTT. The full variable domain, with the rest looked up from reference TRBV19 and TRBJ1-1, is DGGITQSPKYLFRKEGQNVTLSCEQNLNHDAMYWYRQDPGQGLRLIYYSQIVNDFQKGDIAEGYSVSREKKESFPLTVTSAQKNPTAFYLCASSIWGQAQSEAFFGQGTRLTVV.

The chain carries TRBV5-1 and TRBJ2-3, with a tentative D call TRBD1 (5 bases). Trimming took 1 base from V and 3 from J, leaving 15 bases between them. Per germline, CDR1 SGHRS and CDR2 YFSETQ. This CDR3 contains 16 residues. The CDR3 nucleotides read TGCGCCAGCAGCTTGCGGTTTGACAGAATTACAGATACGCAGTATTTT. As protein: CASSLRFDRITDTQYF.

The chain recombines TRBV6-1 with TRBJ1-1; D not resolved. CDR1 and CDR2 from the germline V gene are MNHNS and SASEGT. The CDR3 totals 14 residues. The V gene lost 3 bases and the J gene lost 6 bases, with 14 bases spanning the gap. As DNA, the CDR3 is TGTGCCAGCAGTGATAGTAAGCCGTTGGCTGAAGCTTTCTTT. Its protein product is CASSDSKPLAEAFF.

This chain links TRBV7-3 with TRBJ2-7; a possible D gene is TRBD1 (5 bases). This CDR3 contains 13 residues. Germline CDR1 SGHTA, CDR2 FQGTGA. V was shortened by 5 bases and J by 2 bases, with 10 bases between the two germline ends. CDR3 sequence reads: CASSQTVAYEQYF. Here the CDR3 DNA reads TGTGCCAGCAGCCAGACAGTCGCCTACGAGCAGTACTTC.

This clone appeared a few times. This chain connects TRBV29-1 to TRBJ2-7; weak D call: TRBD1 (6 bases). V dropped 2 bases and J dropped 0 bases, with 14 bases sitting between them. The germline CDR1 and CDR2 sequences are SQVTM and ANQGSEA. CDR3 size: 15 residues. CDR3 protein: CSVESTQGSSYEQYF. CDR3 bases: TGCAGCGTTGAATCGACACAGGGCAGCTCCTACGAGCAGTACTTC.

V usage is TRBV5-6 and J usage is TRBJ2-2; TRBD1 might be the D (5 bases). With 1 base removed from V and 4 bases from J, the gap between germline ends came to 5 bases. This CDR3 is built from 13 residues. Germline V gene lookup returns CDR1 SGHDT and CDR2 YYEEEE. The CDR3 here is CASSLQGTGELFF. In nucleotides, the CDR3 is TGTGCCAGCAGCTTGCAGGGCACCGGGGAGCTGTTTTTT.

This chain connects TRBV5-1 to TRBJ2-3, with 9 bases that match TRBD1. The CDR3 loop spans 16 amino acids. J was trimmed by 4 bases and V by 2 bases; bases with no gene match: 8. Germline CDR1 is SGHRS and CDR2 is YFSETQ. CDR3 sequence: CASSLLRDRVADTQYF. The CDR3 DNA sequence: TGCGCCAGCAGCTTACTCCGGGACAGGGTTGCAGATACGCAGTATTTT. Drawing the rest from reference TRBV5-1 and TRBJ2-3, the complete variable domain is KAGVTQTPRYLIKTRGQQVTLSCSPISGHRSVSWYQQTPGQGLQFLFEYFSETQRNKGNFPGRFSGRQFSNSRSEMNVSTLELGDSALYLCASSLLRDRVADTQYFGPGTRLTVL.

This chain's CDR3 is CASSLEGLAGRETQYF. The CDR3 region has the DNA TGCGCCAGCAGCTTGGAGGGACTAGCGGGACGAGAGACCCAGTACTTC. V and J are TRBV5-1 and TRBJ2-5; TRBD2 matches 13 bases. CDR1 is SGHRS, CDR2 YFSETQ, per germline. Trimming at V came to 0 bases and at J to 4 bases, leaving 3 bases not matched to a gene. This CDR3 has 16 amino acids. The variable domain in full, with the rest retrieved from reference TRBV5-1 and TRBJ2-5, is KAGVTQTPRYLIKTRGQQVTLSCSPISGHRSVSWYQQTPGQGLQFLFEYFSETQRNKGNFPGRFSGRQFSNSRSEMNVSTLELGDSALYLCASSLEGLAGRETQYFGPGTRLLVL.

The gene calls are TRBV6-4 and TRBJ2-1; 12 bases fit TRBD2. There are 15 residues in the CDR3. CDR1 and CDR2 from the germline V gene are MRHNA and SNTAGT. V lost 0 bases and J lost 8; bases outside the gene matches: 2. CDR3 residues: CASSDSTSGRDEQFF. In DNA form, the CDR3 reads TGTGCCAGCAGTGACTCGACTAGCGGGAGAGATGAGCAGTTCTTC.

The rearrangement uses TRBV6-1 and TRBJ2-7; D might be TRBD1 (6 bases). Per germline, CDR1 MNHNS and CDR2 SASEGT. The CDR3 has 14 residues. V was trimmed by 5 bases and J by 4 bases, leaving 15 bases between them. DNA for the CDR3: TGTGCCAGCAGTCTACAAGGACAGATTTACGAGCAGTACTTC. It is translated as CASSLQGQIYEQYF.

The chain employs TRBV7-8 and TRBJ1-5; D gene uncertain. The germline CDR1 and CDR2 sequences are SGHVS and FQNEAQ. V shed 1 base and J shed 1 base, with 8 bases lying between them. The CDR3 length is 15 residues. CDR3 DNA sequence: TGTGCCAGCAGCTTAGTAGGGAGGAGCAATCAGCCCCAGCATTTT. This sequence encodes CASSLVGRSNQPQHF.

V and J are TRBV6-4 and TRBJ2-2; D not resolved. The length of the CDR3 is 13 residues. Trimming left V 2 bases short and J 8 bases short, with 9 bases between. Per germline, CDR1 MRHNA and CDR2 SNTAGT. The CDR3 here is CASSDGDRGELFF. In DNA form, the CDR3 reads TGTGCCAGCAGTGACGGAGACCGGGGGGAGCTGTTTTTT.

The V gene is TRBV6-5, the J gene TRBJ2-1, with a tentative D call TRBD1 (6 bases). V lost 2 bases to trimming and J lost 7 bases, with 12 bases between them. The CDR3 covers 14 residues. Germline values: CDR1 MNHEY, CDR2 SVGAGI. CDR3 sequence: CASSYTQTGNEQFF. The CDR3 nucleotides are TGTGCCAGCAGTTACACCCAAACAGGGAATGAGCAGTTCTTC.

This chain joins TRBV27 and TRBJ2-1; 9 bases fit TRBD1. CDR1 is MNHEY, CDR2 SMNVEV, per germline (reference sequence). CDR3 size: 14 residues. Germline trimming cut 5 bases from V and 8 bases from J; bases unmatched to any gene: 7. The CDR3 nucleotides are TGTGCCAGCAGTACGGGACAGGGCTTCCATGAGCAGTTCTTC. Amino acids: CASSTGQGFHEQFF.

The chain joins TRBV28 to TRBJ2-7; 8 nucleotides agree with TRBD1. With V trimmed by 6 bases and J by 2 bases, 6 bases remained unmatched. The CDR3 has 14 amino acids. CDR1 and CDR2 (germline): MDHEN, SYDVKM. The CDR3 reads CASSWTGQPYEQYF. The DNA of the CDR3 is TGTGCCAGCAGCTGGACAGGGCAACCCTACGAGCAGTACTTC. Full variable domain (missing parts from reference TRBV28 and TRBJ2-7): DVKVTQSSRYLVKRTGEKVFLECVQDMDHENMFWYRQDPGLGLRLIYFSYDVKMKEKGDIPEGYSVSREKKERFSLILESASTNQTSMYLCASSWTGQPYEQYFGPGTRLTVT.

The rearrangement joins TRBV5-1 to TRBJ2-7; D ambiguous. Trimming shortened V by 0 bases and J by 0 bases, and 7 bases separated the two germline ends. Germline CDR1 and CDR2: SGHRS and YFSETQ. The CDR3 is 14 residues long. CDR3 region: CASSLGRASYEQYF. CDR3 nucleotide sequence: TGCGCCAGCAGCTTGGGGAGAGCCTCCTACGAGCAGTACTTC.

CDR3 nucleotides: TGTGCCAGCAGTTACAGGGGGGTGGTCTACGAGCAGTACTTC. Amino acids: CASSYRGVVYEQYF. The chain uses TRBV28 and TRBJ2-7, with 8 positions matching TRBD1. J lost 3 bases, V lost 4 bases, and 5 bases had no gene match. CDR3 length: 14 amino acids. Germline CDR1 reads MDHEN; CDR2 reads SYDVKM.

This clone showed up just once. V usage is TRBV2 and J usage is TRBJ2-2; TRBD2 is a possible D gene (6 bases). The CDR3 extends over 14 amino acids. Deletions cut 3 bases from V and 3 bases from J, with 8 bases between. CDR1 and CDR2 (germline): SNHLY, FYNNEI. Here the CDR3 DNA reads TGTGCCAGCAGTGATCGGAGGGACACCGGGGAGCTGTTTTTT. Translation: CASSDRRDTGELFF.

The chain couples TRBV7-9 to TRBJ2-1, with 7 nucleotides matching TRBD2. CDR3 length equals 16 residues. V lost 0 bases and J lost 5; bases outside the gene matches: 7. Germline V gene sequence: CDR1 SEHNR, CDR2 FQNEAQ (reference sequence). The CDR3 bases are TGTGCCAGCAGCTTAGCGGGAGGGACGGTGAACAATGAGCAGTTCTTC. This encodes CASSLAGGTVNNEQFF.

The CDR3 DNA reads TGTGCCAGTAGTAACCCCCTCTGGACAGGGGAGCCCCAGCATTTT. Translating gives CASSNPLWTGEPQHF. This chain links TRBV19 with TRBJ1-5, with 9 nucleotides matching TRBD1. The CDR3 sequence is 15 residues long. Per the germline V gene, CDR1 is LNHDA and CDR2 is SQIVND (reference sequence). V was pared by 4 bases and J by 8 bases, with 9 bases of the junction left unmatched.